The 15 T cell receptor beta chains below were found in one sample sequenced in a study of shared clonotypes between healthy human individuals. Naive CD8 cells lacked CD45RO and underwent positive selection for CCR7, leaving out terminally differentiated effector memory CD45RA+ cells. Data came from immunoSEQ multiplex PCR; TCRdb stores just in-frame clones and leaves some out. This sample has approximately 840,000 clones; 96% occur once, and the top ten carry under 0.25%. Material for sequencing was naive CD8+ T cells sorted from blood. These TCRs come from a young man in good health.

The chain combines TRBV9 with TRBJ2-7, with D perhaps being TRBD1 or TRBD2 (6 bases each). CDR3 size: 15 residues. V was trimmed by 2 bases and J by 6 bases, leaving 18 bases between them. Per the germline V gene, CDR1 is SGDLS and CDR2 is YYNGEE. CDR3 DNA: TGTGCCAGCAGCGTCGGGGGCGGGAACCGTGCCGAGCAGTACTTC. This encodes CASSVGGGNRAEQYF.

This chain connects TRBV27 to TRBJ1-3, with D maybe TRBD1 (6 bases). The CDR3 consists of 15 residues. The V gene's germline CDR1 is MNHEY and CDR2 SMNVEV (reference sequence). V dropped 2 bases and J dropped 2 bases, with 10 bases sitting between them. The CDR3 region has the DNA TGTGCCAGCAGTTTAACGCACAGGGCTGGAAACACCATATATTTT. Its protein is CASSLTHRAGNTIYF.

V usage is TRBV27 and J usage is TRBJ1-1; no firm D call. Germline V gene sequence: CDR1 MNHEY, CDR2 SMNVEV (reference sequence). The CDR3 runs to 12 residues. V was shortened by 6 bases and J by 6 bases, with 11 bases between the two germline ends. For the CDR3, the DNA is TGTGCCAGCAGGCAAAGGGAGGCTGAAGCTTTCTTT. This encodes CASRQREAEAFF.

This clone was found once. The V call is TRBV10-3, the J call TRBJ2-7, with 8 positions matching TRBD2. The trim removed 9 bases at V and 2 bases at J, leaving 6 bases unmatched. Germline assignment: CDR1 ENHRY and CDR2 SYGVKD. The CDR3 is made up of 13 amino acids. Here the CDR3 reads CAMAGTSTYEQYF. CDR3 nucleotides: TGTGCCATGGCCGGGACTAGTACCTACGAGCAGTACTTC.

V is TRBV11-2 and J is TRBJ2-1; 14 nucleotides agree with TRBD2. The CDR3 length is 15 residues. Trimming took 5 bases from V and 8 from J; bases not matched to a gene: 5. The germline V gene has CDR1 SGHAT and CDR2 FQNNGV. CDR3 DNA: TGTGCCAGCAGCGGGACTAGCGGGAGCTATCATGAGCAGTTCTTC. It encodes CASSGTSGSYHEQFF.

V is TRBV18 and J is TRBJ1-1, with unresolved D. V gave up 0 bases and J gave up 7 bases, with 12 bases separating them. Looked up from germline, CDR1 is KGHSH and CDR2 is LQKENI. This CDR3 has 14 residues. The CDR3 sequence: CASSPPYRQDEAFF. The CDR3 DNA is TGTGCCAGCTCACCACCGTATAGGCAGGATGAAGCTTTCTTT.

In its sample, this clone was seen once. The CDR3 sequence: CASRSLGGGFYEQYF. The CDR3 DNA follows: TGTGCCAGCCGCTCTTTGGGAGGGGGCTTTTACGAGCAGTACTTC. This chain uses TRBV27 with TRBJ2-7, with D possibly called TRBD1 or TRBD2 (7 bases each). CDR3 length equals 15 residues. With 8 bases removed from V and 4 bases from J, the gap between germline ends came to 21 bases. Looked up from germline, CDR1 is MNHEY and CDR2 is SMNVEV (reference sequence).

V is TRBV29-1 and J is TRBJ2-2, with a weak D call TRBD2 (5 bases). The germline V and J ends were trimmed by 5 bases and 0 bases, with 10 bases remaining between them. Germline CDR1 is SQVTM and CDR2 is ANQGSEA. The length of the CDR3 is 14 residues. CDR3 in DNA: TGCAGCGTTACTTGGACTCCGAACACCGGGGAGCTGTTTTTT. Its translation: CSVTWTPNTGELFF.

The rearrangement joins TRBV11-2 to TRBJ2-7; 8 bases are shared with TRBD2. J was trimmed by 2 bases and V by 0 bases; bases with no gene match: 3. This CDR3 is 15 amino acids long. Looked up from germline, CDR1 is SGHAT and CDR2 is FQNNGV. CDR3 protein: CASSLELAAAYEQYF. In DNA, the CDR3 is TGTGCCAGCAGCTTAGAACTAGCGGCGGCCTACGAGCAGTACTTC.

This clone occurred once. The rearrangement uses TRBV5-3 and TRBJ2-4; tentative D call: TRBD1 (6 bases). TRBV5-3 is annotated as an ORF whose role is uncertain. V was cut by 10 bases and J by 2 bases, with 19 bases left in between. This CDR3 is built from 15 residues. The CDR3 here is CAGPGTRGPKNIQYF. DNA for the CDR3: TGTGCCGGACCTGGGACACGAGGACCCAAAAACATTCAGTACTTC.

The chain carries TRBV5-1 and TRBJ1-2, with 8 positions matching TRBD1. Looked up from germline, CDR1 is SGHRS and CDR2 is YFSETQ. There are 17 residues in the CDR3. The junction had 7 bases not matched to a gene; V was cut back by 0 bases and J by 0 bases. CDR3 residues: CASSLETGVTPNYGYTF. CDR3 nucleotide sequence: TGCGCCAGCAGCTTGGAGACAGGGGTCACCCCTAACTATGGCTACACCTTC.

This clone was seen a single time. The CDR3 region has the DNA TGCGCCAGCAGCCAAGAACCGGGGGTAGGGGGAGAGCAGTACTTC. This gives the protein CASSQEPGVGGEQYF. The rearrangement links TRBV4-1 to TRBJ2-7; D possibly uses TRBD1 or TRBD2 (6 bases each). Germline CDR1 and CDR2: MGHRA and YSYEKL. This CDR3 comprises 15 residues. V was clipped by 0 bases and J by 7 bases, with 16 bases between them.

The chain has TRBV29-1 and TRBJ2-7; TRBD2 is a possible D gene (6 bases). Trimming took 0 bases from V and 6 from J, leaving 12 bases between them. CDR1 is SQVTM, CDR2 ANQGSEA, per germline. This CDR3 region has 13 residues. The CDR3 region has the DNA TGCAGCGTTGAAGATCTTTCGGGGGTCGAGCAGTACTTC. Translating it yields CSVEDLSGVEQYF.

This chain uses TRBV7-8 with TRBJ2-3; 11 positions agree with TRBD2. This CDR3 spans 18 amino acids. V shed 3 bases, J shed 0 bases, and the junction held 8 bases outside the gene matches. Per germline, CDR1 SGHVS and CDR2 FQNEAQ. The CDR3 DNA reads as TGTGCCAGCAGCTTTCGTCTAGCGGGAGGCCCGAGCACAGATACGCAGTATTTT. Translated, it gives CASSFRLAGGPSTDTQYF.

This clone appeared a single time. CDR3 amino acids: CASSESVSAAYEQYF. In DNA, the CDR3 is TGCGCCAGCAGTGAGTCAGTTAGCGCCGCCTACGAGCAGTACTTC. The V gene is TRBV10-1, the J gene TRBJ2-7; perhaps TRBD2 as D (5 bases). CDR3 length: 15 residues. Germline V gene sequence: CDR1 WNHNN, CDR2 SYGVQD (reference sequence). V lost 0 bases, J lost 2 bases, and 11 bases lay in between.